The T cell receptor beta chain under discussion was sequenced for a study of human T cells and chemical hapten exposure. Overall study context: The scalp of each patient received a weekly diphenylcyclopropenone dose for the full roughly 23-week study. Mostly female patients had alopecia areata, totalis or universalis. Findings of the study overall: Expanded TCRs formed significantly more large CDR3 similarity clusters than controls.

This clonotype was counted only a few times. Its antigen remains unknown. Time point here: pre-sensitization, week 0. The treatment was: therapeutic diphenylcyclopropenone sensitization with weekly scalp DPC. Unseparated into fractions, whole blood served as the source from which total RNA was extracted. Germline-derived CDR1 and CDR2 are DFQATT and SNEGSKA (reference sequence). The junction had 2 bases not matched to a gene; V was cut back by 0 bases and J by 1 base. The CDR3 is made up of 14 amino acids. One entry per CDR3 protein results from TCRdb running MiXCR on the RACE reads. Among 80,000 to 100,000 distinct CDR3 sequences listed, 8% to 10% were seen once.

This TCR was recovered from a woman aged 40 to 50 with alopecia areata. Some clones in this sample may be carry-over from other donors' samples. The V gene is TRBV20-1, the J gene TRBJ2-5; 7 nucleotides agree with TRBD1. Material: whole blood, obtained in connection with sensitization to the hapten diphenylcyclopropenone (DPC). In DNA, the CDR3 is TGCAGTGCTAGAGATGGGACAGCCCAAGAGACCCAGTACTTC. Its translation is CSARDGTAQETQYF.